This entry is about one TCR beta chain. The antigen is unknown. These data belong to a study of shared clonotypes between healthy human individuals. General study results and limits: Relative to memory subsets, naive subsets generally showed larger estimated richness. An anticipated effect of sequencing depth on clonotype sharing among donors was recognized.

Sequencing used immunoSEQ multiplex PCR; TCRdb keeps in-frame clones, though not all of them. The sample has under 1,100,000 clones; approximately 80% are singletons. HIV-negative, healthy adults without recent acute infections or vaccinations were the donors. Material: memory CD4+ T cells from PBMCs. As for subset: CD45RA-negative fraction. The origin of this receptor is a man aged 18 to 29 in good health. Some clones in this sample may be carry-over from other donors' samples.

The CDR3 spells CASSLAGFSGNTIYF. CDR3 in DNA: TGTGCCAGCAGTTTGGCAGGGTTCTCTGGAAACACCATATATTTT. This chain joins TRBV27 and TRBJ1-3; possible D gene TRBD1, 5 bases. The V gene lost 3 bases and the J gene lost 0 bases, with 9 bases spanning the gap. CDR3 size: 15 residues. Germline V gives CDR1 MNHEY, CDR2 SMNVEV (reference sequence).